What follows are 28 T cell receptor beta chains derived from one specimen sequenced in a study of T cell repertoires in cytomegalovirus infection. One entry per CDR3 protein, called by TCRdb with MiXCR from the reads. The sample has fewer than 200,000 distinct CDR3 sequences, 7.5% to 10% seen once. The sample consisted of PBMCs. Receptors originate from a human donor in good health (CMV status not recorded). Some clones in this sample may be carry-over from other donors' samples.

The V call is TRBV28, the J call TRBJ1-1; D not certain. Trimming removed 6 bases from V and 0 bases from J, with 11 bases in between. CDR1 is MDHEN and CDR2 is SYDVKM in the germline V gene. The CDR3 has 14 residues. As DNA, the CDR3 is TGTGCCAGCAGGGACCTGAAGATGAACACTGAAGCTTTCTTT. Translation: CASRDLKMNTEAFF.

This clonotype was seen just once. The chain joins TRBV12-3 or TRBV12-4 to TRBJ2-2; D unclear. The ends were cut back, 2 bases at V and 4 bases at J, with 11 bases in the middle. The CDR3 extends over 15 amino acids. CDR3 residues: CASSLLGIGTGELFF. The CDR3 DNA sequence: TGTGCCAGCAGTTTATTGGGAATTGGCACCGGGGAGCTGTTTTTT.

The rearrangement joins TRBV28 to TRBJ2-2, with D perhaps matching TRBD2 (5 bases). Trimming left V 8 bases short and J 0 bases short, with 10 bases between. The CDR3 sequence is 14 residues long. CDR1 and CDR2 (germline): MDHEN, SYDVKM. The CDR3, as DNA: TGTGCCAGCTTCCCAGCGGCGAACACCGGGGAGCTGTTTTTT. Its translation is CASFPAANTGELFF.

At least ten counts were recorded for this clonotype. This chain uses TRBV7-8 with TRBJ2-5; no clear D. Trimming cost V 11 bases and J 5 bases, with 9 bases left between them. Germline CDR1 and CDR2: SGHVS and FQNEAQ. CDR3 length: 10 amino acids. The CDR3 protein is CAPGTETQYF. As DNA, the CDR3 is TGTGCCCCCGGTACGGAGACCCAGTACTTC.

At least ten counts were recorded for this clonotype. For the CDR3, the DNA is TGTGCCAGCAGCTCTGGACAGGGGGCATTGGACACTGAAGCTTTCTTT. This gives the protein CASSSGQGALDTEAFF. The V call is TRBV7-2, the J call TRBJ1-1; 11 nucleotides line up with TRBD1. V gave up 4 bases and J gave up 3 bases; unmatched junction bases: 7. The CDR3 spans 16 residues. From germline, CDR1 is SGHTA and CDR2 FQGNSA. The whole variable domain, remainder taken from reference TRBV7-2 and TRBJ1-1, is GAGVSQSPSNKVTEKGKDVELRCDPISGHTALYWYRQSLGQGLEFLIYFQGNSAPDKSGLPSDRFSAERTGGSVSTLTIQRTQQEDSAVYLCASSSGQGALDTEAFFGQGTRLTVV.

This clonotype was recorded once. The chain links TRBV7-9 to TRBJ2-1, with 8 bases matching TRBD2. The CDR3 length is 16 residues. Per germline, CDR1 SEHNR and CDR2 FQNEAQ (reference sequence). CDR3 bases: TGTGCAAGAAGCCCCCCGGGCAGCGGGGGTTTCAATGAGCAGTTCTTC. This encodes CARSPPGSGGFNEQFF.

This clonotype appeared many times. The genes are TRBV6-2 or TRBV6-3 and TRBJ1-4, with D unresolved. V was shortened by 9 bases and J by 0 bases, with 11 bases between the two germline ends. The CDR3 has 14 residues. The germline gives CDR1 MNHEY, CDR2 SVGEGT. CDR3 region: CASHTAATNEKLFF. The CDR3 DNA reads TGTGCCAGTCACACGGCAGCAACTAATGAAAAACTGTTTTTT.

V is TRBV20-1 and J is TRBJ1-1; weak D call: TRBD1 (6 bases). CDR1 and CDR2 from the germline V gene are DFQATT and SNEGSKA (reference sequence). The CDR3 contains 12 residues. The V end lost 5 bases, the J end lost 4 bases, and 11 bases lay between the germline ends. CDR3 residues: CSAGQFSTEAFF. CDR3 DNA: TGCAGTGCTGGACAGTTTAGCACTGAAGCTTTCTTT.

This clonotype showed up just a few times. This chain joins TRBV28 and TRBJ1-1; maybe TRBD1 (6 bases). Germline lookup yields CDR1 MDHEN and CDR2 SYDVKM. The V end lost 4 bases, the J end lost 0 bases, and 9 bases lay between the germline ends. The CDR3 loop spans 14 amino acids. The CDR3 coding sequence is TGTGCCAGCAGTTCCGGACAGATGAACACTGAAGCTTTCTTT. It codes for CASSSGQMNTEAFF.

This clonotype was counted between two and nine times. This chain connects TRBV30 to TRBJ2-1; tentative D call: TRBD1 (6 bases). The V end lost 1 base, the J end lost 9 bases, and 16 bases lay between the germline ends. This CDR3 is 14 amino acids long. CDR1 GTSNPN and CDR2 SVGIG come from the germline V gene (reference sequence). Here the CDR3 DNA reads TGTGCCTGGAGTGCACACAGGGATAAGGGTGAGCAGTTCTTC. It codes for CAWSAHRDKGEQFF. The variable domain in full, with the rest retrieved from reference TRBV30 and TRBJ2-1, is SQTIHQWPATLVQPVGSPLSLECTVEGTSNPNLYWYRQAAGRGLQLLFYSVGIGQISSEVPQNLSASRPQDRQFILSSKKLLLSDSGFYLCAWSAHRDKGEQFFGPGTRLTVL.

There are many counts of this clonotype. J is TRBJ2-7 and V is TRBV7-2, with 7 bases aligning to TRBD1. This CDR3 has 15 amino acids. Germline V gene lookup returns CDR1 SGHTA and CDR2 FQGNSA. J lost 3 bases, V lost 4 bases, and 9 bases had no gene match. The CDR3 spells CASSSPLGQHYEQYF. CDR3 bases: TGTGCCAGCAGCTCACCCCTGGGACAGCACTACGAGCAGTACTTC.

The V gene is TRBV4-3, the J gene TRBJ2-2; a weak D match, TRBD1 (6 bases). V was clipped by 1 base and J by 4 bases, with 13 bases between them. Germline V CDR1 and CDR2: LGHNA, YSLEER. This CDR3 spans 16 amino acids. The CDR3 protein is CASSQVVGQPTGELFF. CDR3 sequence (DNA): TGCGCCAGCAGCCAAGTAGTAGGACAGCCCACCGGGGAGCTGTTTTTT.

This clonotype showed up many times. The chain combines TRBV28 with TRBJ2-2, with 10 bases that match TRBD1. CDR1 is MDHEN and CDR2 is SYDVKM in the germline V gene. The CDR3 has 15 residues. Germline trimming cut 6 bases from V and 6 bases from J; bases unmatched to any gene: 7. The CDR3 nucleotides are TGTGCCAGCAGAGGGACAGGGGAGGTCCCCGGGGAGCTGTTTTTT. This encodes CASRGTGEVPGELFF.

This clonotype was counted at least ten times. This chain joins TRBV6-6 and TRBJ2-1; 10 bases are a match to TRBD2. Per germline, CDR1 MNHNY and CDR2 SVGAGI (reference sequence). The V and J ends lost 0 bases and 0 bases, in that order; junction bases with no gene match: 5. The CDR3 is 18 residues long. The CDR3 protein is CASSYSSGRAPSYNEQFF. Here the CDR3 DNA reads TGTGCCAGCAGTTACTCGAGCGGGAGGGCCCCCTCCTACAATGAGCAGTTCTTC.

This clonotype was detected many times. The rearrangement links TRBV28 to TRBJ1-1; D not resolved. V shed 8 bases and J shed 7 bases, with 17 bases lying between them. The CDR3 consists of 13 residues. From germline, CDR1 is MDHEN and CDR2 SYDVKM. CDR3 amino acids: CASRWRGSGEAFF. CDR3 DNA: TGTGCCAGCCGCTGGCGAGGGAGCGGTGAAGCTTTCTTT.

Ten or more counts support this clonotype. The chain joins TRBV7-8 to TRBJ2-5; D not certain. The CDR3 has 13 amino acids. V lost 4 bases, J lost 3 bases, and 9 bases lay in between. Germline CDR1 is SGHVS and CDR2 is FQNEAQ. CDR3 protein: CASSWSEEETQYF. CDR3 DNA sequence: TGTGCCAGCAGCTGGAGCGAGGAAGAGACCCAGTACTTC.

In this sample, this clonotype turned up many times. The V gene is TRBV12-3 or TRBV12-4, the J gene TRBJ2-7; D uncertain. With 1 base removed from V and 5 bases from J, the gap between germline ends came to 6 bases. The CDR3 has 12 residues. The CDR3 DNA follows: TGTGCCAGCAGTTTAGTTCAGGACGAGCAGTACTTC. Its protein is CASSLVQDEQYF.

This clonotype was counted ten times or more. The rearrangement links TRBV4-3 to TRBJ2-7, with D hard to call. CDR3 size: 13 residues. CDR1 LGHNA and CDR2 YSLEER come from the germline V gene. Between the trimmed V and J ends, which lost 0 bases and 5 bases, there was a span of 8 bases. The CDR3 reads CASSQDNRHEQYF. CDR3 bases: TGCGCCAGCAGCCAAGATAACCGTCACGAGCAGTACTTC.

The table lists this clonotype with a few counts. The chain has TRBV19 and TRBJ2-1; TRBD2 is a possible D gene (5 bases). V was shortened by 4 bases and J by 0 bases, with 13 bases between the two germline ends. The CDR3 has 16 residues. Looked up from germline, CDR1 is LNHDA and CDR2 is SQIVND (reference sequence). CDR3 sequence reads: CASSRSSWSSYNEQFF. The CDR3 coding sequence is TGTGCCAGTAGTAGATCTAGCTGGAGCTCCTACAATGAGCAGTTCTTC.

This clonotype occurred many times. J is TRBJ2-1 and V is TRBV6-2 or TRBV6-3; TRBD2 aligns across 7 bases. The CDR3 is made up of 15 amino acids. Germline trimming cut 0 bases from V and 5 bases from J; bases unmatched to any gene: 4. CDR1 is MNHEY, CDR2 SVGEGT, per germline. This CDR3 is CASSYSLLADNEQFF. In nucleotides, the CDR3 is TGTGCCAGCAGTTACTCATTGCTAGCGGACAATGAGCAGTTCTTC.

This clonotype was counted only a few times. The chain is built from TRBV12-3 or TRBV12-4 and TRBJ1-5, with 8 bases lining up with TRBD1. This CDR3 spans 15 amino acids. J was trimmed by 5 bases and V by 6 bases; bases with no gene match: 9. The DNA for the CDR3 is TGTGCCAGCAGCCGGACAGGGTCCGGTGATCAGCCCCAGCATTTT. It translates to CASSRTGSGDQPQHF.

V gene TRBV29-1 combines with J gene TRBJ2-5; no firm D call. V was trimmed by 4 bases and J by 2 bases, leaving 11 bases between them. The length of the CDR3 is 13 residues. Germline V lookup: CDR1 SQVTM, CDR2 ANQGSEA. As DNA, the CDR3 is TGCAGCGTTGGCTTTTCGGTTCAAGAGACCCAGTACTTC. Translation gives CSVGFSVQETQYF.

This clonotype was counted ten times or more. The chain employs TRBV7-2 and TRBJ2-6; D is unclear. CDR3 length: 17 residues. Trimming pared 7 bases from V and 0 bases from J, leaving 16 bases between. CDR1 and CDR2 (germline): SGHTA, FQGNSA. CDR3 amino acids: CASIDPRHASGANVLTF. The CDR3 nucleotides read TGTGCCAGCATCGACCCTCGACACGCCTCTGGGGCCAACGTCCTGACTTTC. Supplemented by reference TRBV7-2 and TRBJ2-6, the full variable domain reads GAGVSQSPSNKVTEKGKDVELRCDPISGHTALYWYRQSLGQGLEFLIYFQGNSAPDKSGLPSDRFSAERTGGSVSTLTIQRTQQEDSAVYLCASIDPRHASGANVLTFGAGSRLTVL.

This clonotype was detected many times. V and J are TRBV7-8 and TRBJ2-2, with D perhaps matching TRBD2 (5 bases). Germline V gene lookup returns CDR1 SGHVS and CDR2 FQNEAQ. This CDR3 has 12 amino acids. Here the CDR3 reads CLSGVHTGELFF. CDR3 DNA: TGTTTGTCCGGGGTACACACCGGGGAGCTGTTTTTT.

This clonotype was counted many times. The chain carries TRBV14 and TRBJ2-7; D may be TRBD2 (6 bases). From germline, CDR1 is SGHDN and CDR2 FVKESK. Trimming left V 4 bases short and J 7 bases short, with 23 bases between. The CDR3 spans 16 residues. The CDR3 loop reads CASSRFGAGRPEEQYF. In DNA form, the CDR3 reads TGTGCCAGCAGCCGCTTCGGGGCGGGGAGACCAGAGGAGCAGTACTTC. Full variable domain (outside the CDR3, taken from reference TRBV14 and TRBJ2-7): EAGVTQFPSHSVIEKGQTVTLRCDPISGHDNLYWYRRVMGKEIKFLLHFVKESKQDESGMPNNRFLAERTGGTYSTLKVQPAELEDSGVYFCASSRFGAGRPEEQYFGPGTRLTVT.

The chain combines TRBV29-1 with TRBJ1-2, with D perhaps matching TRBD1 (6 bases). V lost 6 bases and J 6 bases, leaving 11 bases between the germline ends. The CDR3 sequence is 11 residues long. Germline V CDR1 and CDR2: SQVTM, ANQGSEA. CDR3 region: CSVRGGHGYTF. DNA for the CDR3: TGCAGCGTCCGCGGGGGCCATGGCTACACCTTC. The full variable domain, rest sourced from reference TRBV29-1 and TRBJ1-2, is SAVISQKPSRDICQRGTSLTIQCQVDSQVTMMFWYRQQPGQSLTLIATANQGSEATYESGFVIDKFPISRPNLTFSTLTVSNMSPEDSSIYLCSVRGGHGYTFGSGTRLTVV.

Many counts were recorded for this clonotype. The rearrangement joins TRBV4-3 to TRBJ2-6, with 7 nucleotides matching TRBD1. This CDR3 contains 16 residues. V was pared by 4 bases and J by 0 bases, with 3 bases of the junction left unmatched. In germline, CDR1 is LGHNA, CDR2 YSLEER. DNA of the CDR3: TGCGCCAGCAGCCCCTCAGGGGGCTCTGGGGCCAACGTCCTGACTTTC. It is translated as CASSPSGGSGANVLTF.

This clonotype was seen more than once but under ten times. The germline gene is not matched at one end of the junction; a read error may be the cause. The chain employs TRBV7-7 and TRBJ2-5; the match to TRBD1 covers 7 bases. The CDR3 runs 16 residues. The V gene's germline CDR1 is SSHAT and CDR2 FNYEAQ (reference sequence). CDR3 bases: TGTGCTAGCAGCTTAAGACAGGGCAACGCGGAGGAGACCCAGTACTTC. This codes for CASSLRQGNAEETQYF.